This T cell receptor (beta chain) was found in a study of T cell responses to AZD1222 COVID-19 vaccine. Study conclusions and caveats: Once two AZD1222 doses were given, Spike-specific TCR breadth and depth went up.

About this clone itself: The antigen remains unidentified.

The protocol was immunoSEQ multiplex PCR, while the TCRdb copy is restricted to in-frame clones and leaves out a portion. Of approximately 100,000 clones in the sample, around 90% were seen once. The CDR3 is 12 residues long. Germline V gene data show CDR1 as SGHDT and CDR2 as YYEEEE. With 4 bases removed from V and 5 bases from J, the gap between germline ends came to 8 bases. The receptor was isolated from an adult in good health. This chain joins TRBV5-6 and TRBJ2-3; TRBD2 is a possible D gene (5 bases). This specimen was peripheral blood, taken on day 0 of AZD1222 vaccination. The CDR3 loop is CASSLGGDTQYF. CDR3 nucleotides: TGTGCCAGCAGCCTAGGAGGAGATACGCAGTATTTT.